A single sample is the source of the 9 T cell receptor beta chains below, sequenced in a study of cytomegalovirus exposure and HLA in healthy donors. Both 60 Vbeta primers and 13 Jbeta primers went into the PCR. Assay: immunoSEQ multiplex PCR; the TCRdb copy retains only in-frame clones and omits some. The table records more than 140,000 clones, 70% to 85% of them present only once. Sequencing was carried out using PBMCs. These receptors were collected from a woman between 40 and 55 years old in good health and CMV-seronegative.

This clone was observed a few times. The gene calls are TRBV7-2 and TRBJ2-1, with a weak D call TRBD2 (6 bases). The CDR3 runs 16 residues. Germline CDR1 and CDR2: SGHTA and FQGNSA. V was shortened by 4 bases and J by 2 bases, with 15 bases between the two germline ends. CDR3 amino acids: CASSYNGRITYNEQFF. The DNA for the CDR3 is TGTGCCAGCAGCTATAACGGGAGAATCACCTACAATGAGCAGTTCTTC.

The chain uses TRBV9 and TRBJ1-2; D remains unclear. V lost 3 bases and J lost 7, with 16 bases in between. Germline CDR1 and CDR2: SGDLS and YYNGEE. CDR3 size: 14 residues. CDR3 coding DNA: TGTGCCAGCAGCGCCTTCACAAAGGAGGGTGGCTACACCTTC. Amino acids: CASSAFTKEGGYTF.

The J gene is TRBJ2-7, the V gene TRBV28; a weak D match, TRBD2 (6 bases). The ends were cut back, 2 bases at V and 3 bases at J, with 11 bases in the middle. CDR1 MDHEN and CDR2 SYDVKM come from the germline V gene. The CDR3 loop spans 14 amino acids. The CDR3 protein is CASSLRGNIYEQYF. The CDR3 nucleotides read TGTGCCAGCAGTTTACGGGGGAACATCTACGAGCAGTACTTC.

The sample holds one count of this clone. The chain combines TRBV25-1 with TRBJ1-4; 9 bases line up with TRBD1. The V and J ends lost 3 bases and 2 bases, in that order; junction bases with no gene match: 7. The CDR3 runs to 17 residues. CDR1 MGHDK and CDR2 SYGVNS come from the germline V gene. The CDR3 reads CASSDRTGGLTNEKLFF. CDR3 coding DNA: TGTGCCAGCAGTGACCGAACAGGGGGCCTCACTAATGAAAAACTGTTTTTT.

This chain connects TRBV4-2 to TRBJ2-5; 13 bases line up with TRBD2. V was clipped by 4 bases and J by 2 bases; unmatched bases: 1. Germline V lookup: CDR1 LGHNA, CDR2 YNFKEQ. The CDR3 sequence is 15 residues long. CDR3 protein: CASSRTSGSQETQYF. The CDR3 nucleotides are TGTGCCAGCAGCCGGACTAGCGGGAGTCAAGAGACCCAGTACTTC.

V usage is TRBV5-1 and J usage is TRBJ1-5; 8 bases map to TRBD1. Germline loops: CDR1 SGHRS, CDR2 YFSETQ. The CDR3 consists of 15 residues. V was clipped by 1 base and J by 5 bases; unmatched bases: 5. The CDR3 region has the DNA TGCGCCAGCAGCTTGCAGGGGGCCATCCATCAGCCCCAGCATTTT. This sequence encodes CASSLQGAIHQPQHF.

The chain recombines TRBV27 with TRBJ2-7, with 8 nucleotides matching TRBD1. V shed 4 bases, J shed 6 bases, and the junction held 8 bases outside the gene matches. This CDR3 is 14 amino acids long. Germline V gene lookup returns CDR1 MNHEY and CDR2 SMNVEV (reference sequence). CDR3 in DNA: TGTGCCAGCAGTTACCAGACAGGGGCCGGCGAGCAGTACTTC. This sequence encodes CASSYQTGAGEQYF.

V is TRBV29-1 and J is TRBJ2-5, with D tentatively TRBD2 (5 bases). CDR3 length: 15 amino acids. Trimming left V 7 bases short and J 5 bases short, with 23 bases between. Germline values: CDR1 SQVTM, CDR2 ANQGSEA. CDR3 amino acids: CSARYQRISGETQYF. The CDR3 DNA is TGCAGCGCAAGATACCAGCGGATCTCAGGCGAGACCCAGTACTTC.

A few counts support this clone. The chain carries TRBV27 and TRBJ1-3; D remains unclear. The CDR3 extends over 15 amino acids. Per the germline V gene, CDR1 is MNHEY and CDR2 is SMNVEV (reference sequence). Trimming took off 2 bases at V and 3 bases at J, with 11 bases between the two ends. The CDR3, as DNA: TGTGCCAGCAGTTTAGGATTCGGGGTTGGAAACACCATATATTTT. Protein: CASSLGFGVGNTIYF.